Each of the 20 T cell receptor beta chains below was sequenced from the same sample in a study of blood T cell repertoires in COVID-19 (dated by TCRdb to about 2020). Library generation was performed with the immunoSEQ multiplex PCR assay. In its TCRdb copy, this immuneACCESS table keeps in-frame sequences only and misses some clones. Where compared with another copy, unresolved V genes explain less than half of these, and the others have no known cause. A total of around 230,000 clones appear in this sample, roughly 80% of them only once. Roughly 2.7% of the sample comes from the top ten. Sequenced input: peripheral blood. The receptors derive from a woman aged 70-85 years with active or convalescent COVID-19.

This clone was counted once. The chain carries TRBV5-4 and TRBJ2-2, with D perhaps matching TRBD2 (5 bases). The V gene lost 3 bases and the J gene lost 0 bases, with 12 bases spanning the gap. This CDR3 contains 16 residues. Germline values: CDR1 SGHNT, CDR2 YYREEE (reference sequence). For the CDR3, the DNA is TGTGCCAGCAGCTCCCGCGGGTTCGCGAACACCGGGGAGCTGTTTTTT. Translation gives CASSSRGFANTGELFF.

The genes are TRBV5-4 and TRBJ2-2; 8 positions agree with TRBD1. Germline V gives CDR1 SGHNT, CDR2 YYREEE (reference sequence). The CDR3 has 15 amino acids. V lost 4 bases to trimming and J lost 4 bases; unmatched junction nucleotides: 6. CDR3 sequence (DNA): TGTGCCAGCAGCGCCCGGACAGGGTTCACCGGGGAGCTGTTTTTT. Amino acid sequence: CASSARTGFTGELFF. Combining the CDR3 with reference TRBV5-4 and TRBJ2-2 gives the whole variable domain ETGVTQSPTHLIKTRGQQVTLRCSSQSGHNTVSWYQQALGQGPQFIFQYYREEENGRGNFPPRFSGLQFPNYSSELNVNALELDDSALYLCASSARTGFTGELFFGEGSRLTVL.

V gene TRBV7-3 combines with J gene TRBJ2-1; a weak D match, TRBD2 (5 bases). Between the trimmed V and J ends, which lost 4 bases and 2 bases, there was a span of 9 bases. This CDR3 is built from 14 residues. The germline V gene has CDR1 SGHTA and CDR2 FQGTGA. CDR3 DNA sequence: TGTGCCAGCAGCTCCACGGGGACCTACAATGAGCAGTTCTTC. Its translation is CASSSTGTYNEQFF.

The gene calls are TRBV5-1 and TRBJ1-1; 8 nucleotides align to TRBD1. This CDR3 contains 13 residues. Trimming removed 0 bases from V and 10 bases from J; junction bases left unmatched: 5. From germline, CDR1 is SGHRS and CDR2 YFSETQ. The CDR3 region has the DNA TGCGCCAGCAGCTTGGGGCAGGGGGCTACAGCTTTCTTT. Amino acid sequence: CASSLGQGATAFF.

The chain uses TRBV5-4 and TRBJ2-5; TRBD2 matches 9 bases. This CDR3 is built from 16 residues. Germline-derived CDR1 and CDR2 are SGHNT and YYREEE (reference sequence). The trim removed 2 bases at V and 5 bases at J, leaving 10 bases unmatched. This CDR3 is CASSFRSGGPRETQYF. CDR3 nucleotides: TGTGCCAGCAGCTTTCGGAGCGGGGGGCCAAGGGAGACCCAGTACTTC.

This clone was seen a few times. V gene TRBV12-3 or TRBV12-4 combines with J gene TRBJ2-1, with no clear D. There are 13 residues in the CDR3. Trimming took off 5 bases at V and 4 bases at J, with 9 bases between the two ends. CDR3 loop: CASSPAAYNEQFF. CDR3 sequence (DNA): TGTGCCAGCAGTCCCGCGGCTTACAATGAGCAGTTCTTC.

The chain carries TRBV20-1 and TRBJ2-7; maybe TRBD2 (5 bases). Trimming took off 3 bases at V and 7 bases at J, with 10 bases between the two ends. Germline assignment: CDR1 DFQATT and CDR2 SNEGSKA (reference sequence). The CDR3 consists of 11 residues. The CDR3 here is CSARTPGEQYF. The CDR3 DNA follows: TGCAGTGCTAGGACCCCGGGGGAGCAGTACTTC.

This clone was detected a few times. The rearrangement links TRBV28 to TRBJ2-3; D not resolved. The CDR3 loop spans 13 amino acids. Trimming pared 7 bases from V and 0 bases from J, leaving 8 bases between. Per the germline V gene, CDR1 is MDHEN and CDR2 is SYDVKM. The CDR3 here is CASTVRSTDTQYF. The CDR3 DNA sequence: TGTGCCAGCACCGTCAGGAGCACAGATACGCAGTATTTT.

As concerns this clone: The same CDR3 is also encoded by other DNA sequences in this sample. V and J are TRBV18 and TRBJ2-6, with a possible D match to TRBD1 (5 bases). The CDR3 sequence is 16 residues long. Between the trimmed V and J ends, which lost 3 bases and 1 base, there was a span of 10 bases. Germline values: CDR1 KGHSH, CDR2 LQKENI. The CDR3 region is CASSPQGASGANVLTF. In DNA form, the CDR3 reads TGTGCCAGCTCACCCCAGGGTGCGTCTGGGGCCAACGTCCTGACTTTC.

The chain couples TRBV18 to TRBJ1-5; possibly TRBD1 for D (6 bases). Germline CDR1 is KGHSH and CDR2 is LQKENI. The CDR3 extends over 16 amino acids. The V gene lost 2 bases and the J gene lost 3 bases, with 14 bases spanning the gap. The CDR3 loop is CASSPAQTGNNQPQHF. The CDR3 region has the DNA TGTGCCAGCTCACCAGCACAAACAGGGAACAATCAGCCCCAGCATTTT.

This clone was counted between two and nine times. The chain links TRBV9 to TRBJ2-2, with unresolved D. The V and J ends lost 0 bases and 5 bases respectively, with 2 bases between them. There are 12 residues in the CDR3. From germline, CDR1 is SGDLS and CDR2 YYNGEE. The CDR3 sequence: CASSVATGELFF. CDR3 bases: TGTGCCAGCAGCGTAGCTACCGGGGAGCTGTTTTTT. The complete variable domain, with remaining parts taken from reference TRBV9 and TRBJ2-2, reads DSGVTQTPKHLITATGQRVTLRCSPRSGDLSVYWYQQSLDQGLQFLIQYYNGEERAKGNILERFSAQQFPDLHSELNLSSLELGDSALYFCASSVATGELFFGEGSRLTVL.

This chain uses TRBV29-1 with TRBJ2-4; 9 bases map to TRBD1. The CDR3 is made up of 11 amino acids. V gave up 5 bases and J gave up 8 bases; unmatched junction bases: 1. Germline lookup yields CDR1 SQVTM and CDR2 ANQGSEA. The CDR3 loop reads CSVRQGDIQYF. The CDR3 DNA reads TGCAGCGTTAGACAGGGGGACATTCAGTACTTC.

The chain is built from TRBV30 and TRBJ2-3, with a weak D call TRBD1 (6 bases). V lost 5 bases to trimming and J lost 2 bases, with 11 bases between them. CDR1 and CDR2 (germline): GTSNPN, SVGIG (reference sequence). The CDR3 has 13 residues. The chain's CDR3 is CAWSWGPTDTQYF. The CDR3 DNA reads TGTGCCTGGTCCTGGGGGCCCACAGATACGCAGTATTTT.

Of note for this clone: The germline gene is not matched at one end of the junction; a read error may be the cause. The chain links TRBV10-3 to TRBJ2-5, with a possible D match to TRBD2 (5 bases). The germline V gene has CDR1 ENHRY and CDR2 SYGVKD. The CDR3 extends over 12 amino acids. CDR3 coding DNA: TGTGCCATCAGTGGCCCGGGGATCCGGGCTGACTTC. Translating gives CAISGPGIRADF.

This sequence joins TRBV3-1 (or the pseudogene TRBV3-2) and TRBJ2-5; the D gene is possibly TRBD2 (5 bases). The CDR3 has 14 residues. Germline CDR1 reads LGHDT; CDR2 reads YNNKEL (reference sequence). Trimming removed 4 bases from V and 4 bases from J, with 13 bases in between. The CDR3 sequence: CASSLRRERETQYF. The CDR3 nucleotides read TGTGCCAGCAGCCTTCGAAGGGAGAGAGAGACCCAGTACTTC.

The rearrangement joins TRBV5-1 to TRBJ2-3, with D maybe TRBD1 (5 bases). CDR3 length: 15 amino acids. Deletions cut 0 bases from V and 0 bases from J, with 8 bases between. CDR1 SGHRS and CDR2 YFSETQ come from the germline V gene. CDR3 sequence: CASSLAGISTDTQYF. Here the CDR3 DNA reads TGCGCCAGCAGCTTGGCAGGGATTAGCACAGATACGCAGTATTTT.

This chain links TRBV18 with TRBJ1-1, with 8 positions matching TRBD1. Germline loops: CDR1 KGHSH, CDR2 LQKENI. CDR3 length equals 15 residues. V lost 3 bases and J lost 4; bases outside the gene matches: 7. The CDR3 spells CASSPDRVGTTEAFF. The CDR3, as DNA: TGTGCCAGCTCACCGGACAGGGTTGGGACCACTGAAGCTTTCTTT.

The chain employs TRBV30 and TRBJ2-5; 9 nucleotides agree with TRBD1. There are 14 residues in the CDR3. Per germline, CDR1 GTSNPN and CDR2 SVGIG (reference sequence). V trimming: 5 bases; J trimming: 5 bases; junction bases outside the gene matches: 9. The CDR3 is CAWGDRALGETQYF. The CDR3 nucleotides read TGTGCCTGGGGGGACAGGGCCCTTGGGGAGACCCAGTACTTC. The whole variable domain, filled in from reference TRBV30 and TRBJ2-5, reads SQTIHQWPATLVQPVGSPLSLECTVEGTSNPNLYWYRQAAGRGLQLLFYSVGIGQISSEVPQNLSASRPQDRQFILSSKKLLLSDSGFYLCAWGDRALGETQYFGPGTRLLVL.

CDR3 amino acids: CAWSEQRAVGPLHF. The CDR3 coding sequence is TGTGCCTGGAGTGAACAGAGGGCCGTGGGTCCCCTCCACTTT. The rearrangement joins TRBV30 to TRBJ1-6; no reliable D call. This CDR3 region has 14 residues. Germline V gene data show CDR1 as GTSNPN and CDR2 as SVGIG (reference sequence). Trimming stripped 1 base from V and 13 bases from J, with 17 bases between.

The chain is built from TRBV27 and TRBJ1-2; D perhaps matches TRBD1 (6 bases). Trimming pared 3 bases from V and 8 bases from J, leaving 22 bases between. The CDR3 has 16 residues. In germline, CDR1 is MNHEY, CDR2 SMNVEV (reference sequence). The CDR3 spells CASSFIEAGGARGYTF. CDR3 nucleotides: TGTGCCAGCAGTTTTATCGAGGCGGGGGGCGCGAGGGGCTACACCTTC.